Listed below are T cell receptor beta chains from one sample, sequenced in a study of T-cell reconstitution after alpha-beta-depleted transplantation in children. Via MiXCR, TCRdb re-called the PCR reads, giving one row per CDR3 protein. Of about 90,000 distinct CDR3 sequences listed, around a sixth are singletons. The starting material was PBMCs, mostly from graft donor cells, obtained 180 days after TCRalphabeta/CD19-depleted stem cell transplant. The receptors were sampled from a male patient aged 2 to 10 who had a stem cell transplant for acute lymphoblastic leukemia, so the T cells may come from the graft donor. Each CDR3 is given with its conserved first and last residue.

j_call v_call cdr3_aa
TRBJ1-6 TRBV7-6 CASSLASGSPLHF
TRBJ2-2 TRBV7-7 CASSSTGVGLNTGELFF
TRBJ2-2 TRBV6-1 CASSVEGIGELFF
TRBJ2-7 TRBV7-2 CASSLELAGGPYF
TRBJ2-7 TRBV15 CATSSNPGPGSYEQYF
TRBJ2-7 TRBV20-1 CSAGGGGVTYEQYF
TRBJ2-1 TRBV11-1 CASSPGGGAFF
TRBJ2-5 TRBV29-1 CSGRTVQETQYF
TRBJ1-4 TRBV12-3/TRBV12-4 CASRTLQGAFEKLFF
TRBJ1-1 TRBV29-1 CSVEDEGQGVKFEAFF
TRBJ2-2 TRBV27 CASSTTQGARLGTGELFF
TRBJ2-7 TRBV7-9 CASSPGPYEQYF
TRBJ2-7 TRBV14 CASSRTGTPYRYEQYF
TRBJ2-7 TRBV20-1 CSARPNDREETYEQYF
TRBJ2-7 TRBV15 CATSRVLTGGYEQYF
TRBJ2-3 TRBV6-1 CASAFSGGSTDTQYF
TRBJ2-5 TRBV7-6 CASSFGLAGAYQETQYF
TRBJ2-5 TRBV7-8 CASSSTRGETQYF
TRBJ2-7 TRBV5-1 CASSLGMEYAFPSQYF